The source of this TCR beta chain is a study of T-cell memory formation after mild COVID-19. Study as a whole: Largely, TCR clusters stayed within a single donor.

Trimming took 6 bases from V and 1 from J, leaving 10 bases between them. Looked up from germline, CDR1 is SGHDT and CDR2 is YYEEEE. CDR3 length: 13 amino acids. Whole-study results and caveats: Pre-infection memory already had some responding clones, implying cross-reactive memory joined.

TCRdb analysed the 5' RACE reads with MiXCR anew, one entry per CDR3 protein. The sample yields 500,000 to 650,000 distinct CDR3 sequences, about 22% seen once. About this clonotype: Its antigen is unidentified.

The sequenced sample consisted of PBMCs or a T cell subset sorted from them (not recorded which). This TCR was recovered from an adult woman who had mild COVID-19 (a few samples of this study predate the infection). Cell type and time point are not known. This chain joins TRBV5-6 and TRBJ1-1; the D is unclear. CDR3 region: CASTEPTNTEAFF. CDR3 in DNA: TGTGCCAGCACGGAGCCGACGAACACTGAAGCTTTCTTT.